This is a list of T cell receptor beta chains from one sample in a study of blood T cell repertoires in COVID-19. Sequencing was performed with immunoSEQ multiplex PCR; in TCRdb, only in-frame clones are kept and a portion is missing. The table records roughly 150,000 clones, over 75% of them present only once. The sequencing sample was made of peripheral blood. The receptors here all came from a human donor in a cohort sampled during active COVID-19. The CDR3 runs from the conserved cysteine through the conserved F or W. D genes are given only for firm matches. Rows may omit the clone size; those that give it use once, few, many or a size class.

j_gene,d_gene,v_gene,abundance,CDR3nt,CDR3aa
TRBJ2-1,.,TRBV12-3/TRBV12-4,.,TGTGCCAGCAGACTCTCCAGGGGCAATGAGCAGTTCTTC,CASRLSRGNEQFF
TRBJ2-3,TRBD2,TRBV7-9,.,TGTGCCTATAGAGAATACGCGGGAGCAGATACGCAGTATTTT,CAYREYAGADTQYF
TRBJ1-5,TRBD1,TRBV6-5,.,TGTGCCAGCAGACCACCAGGGGGCTGGGATCAGCCCCAGCATTTT,CASRPPGGWDQPQHF
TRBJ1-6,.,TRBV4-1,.,TGCGCCAGCAGCCAGGAGGGTCACCCCGGCGGGAGGTCACCCCTCCACTTT,CASSQEGHPGGRSPLHF
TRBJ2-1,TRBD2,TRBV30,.,TGTGCCTGGAGTGTATGGTCGGGACTAGCGGGAGTCGGTGAGCAGTTCTTC,CAWSVWSGLAGVGEQFF
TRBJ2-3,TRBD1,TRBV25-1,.,TGTGCCAGCAGGGTCGGGACAGGGCTTTCCGATACGCAGTATTTT,CASRVGTGLSDTQYF
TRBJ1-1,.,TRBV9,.,TGTGCCAGCAGCCCAACAGACAGCGTTGAAGCTTTCTTT,CASSPTDSVEAFF
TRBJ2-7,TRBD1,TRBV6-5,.,TGTGCCAGCAGTTCAAGAAGGGGGCGCTCCTCCTACGAGCAGTACTTC,CASSSRRGRSSYEQYF
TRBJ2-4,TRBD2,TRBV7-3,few,TGTGCCAGCAGCTCTAGCGGGGGCAACATTCAGTACTTC,CASSSSGGNIQYF
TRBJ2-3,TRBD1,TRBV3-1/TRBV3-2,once,TGTGCCAGCAGCCGACGTCCCGGAGACACGGGGACAGGGGCAGATACGCAGTATTTT,CASSRRPGDTGTGADTQYF
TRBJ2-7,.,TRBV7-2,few,TGTGCCAGCAGCCCGACAGACTACGAGCAGTACTTC,CASSPTDYEQYF
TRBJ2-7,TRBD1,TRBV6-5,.,TGTGCCAGCAGGGGACAGGAGATCGAGCAGTACTTC,CASRGQEIEQYF
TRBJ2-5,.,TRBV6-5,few,TGTGCCAGCAGCAGACAGTTCCAAGAGACCCAGTACTTC,CASSRQFQETQYF
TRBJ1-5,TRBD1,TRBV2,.,TGTGCCAGCAGGGGGGACAGGATTAGCAATCAGCCCCAGCATTTT,CASRGDRISNQPQHF
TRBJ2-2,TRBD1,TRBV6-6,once,TGTGCCAGCAGTTACGTCCAGGGGGCGTCTGGCGGGGAGCTGTTTTTT,CASSYVQGASGGELFF
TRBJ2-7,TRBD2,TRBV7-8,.,TGTGCCAGCAGCGCACCGGGACTAGCGATGTACGAGCAGTACTTC,CASSAPGLAMYEQYF
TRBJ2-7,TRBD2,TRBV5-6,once,TGTGCCAGCACCCCGTCTAGGGACTACTCCTACGAGCAGTACTTC,CASTPSRDYSYEQYF
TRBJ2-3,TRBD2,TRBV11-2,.,TGTGCCAGCGCTCTACTAGCGGGAGGTATAGATACGCAGTATTTT,CASALLAGGIDTQYF
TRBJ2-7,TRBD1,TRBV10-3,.,TGTGCCATCAGTGACGCCGGGACAGGGCCCTACGAGCAGTACTTC,CAISDAGTGPYEQYF
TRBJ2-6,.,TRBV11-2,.,TGTGCCAGCAGCCCGGACTGGGACACTCTTGGGTTTGGGGCCAACGTCCTGACTTTC,CASSPDWDTLGFGANVLTF
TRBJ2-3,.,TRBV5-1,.,TGCGCCAGCAGCTTGGGTGCGGACAGCCCCCTGGATACGCAGTATTTT,CASSLGADSPLDTQYF
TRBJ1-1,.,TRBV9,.,TGTGCCAGCAGCGTAATCGAGGGATACACTGAAGCTTTCTTT,CASSVIEGYTEAFF
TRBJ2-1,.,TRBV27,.,TGTGCCAGCACGTCCTACAATGAGCAGTTCTTC,CASTSYNEQFF
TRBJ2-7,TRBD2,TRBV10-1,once,TGCGCCAGCAGTGAGTCGCGGGGGTTCAATGTGCAGTACTTC,CASSESRGFNVQYF
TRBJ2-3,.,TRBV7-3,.,TGTGCCAGCAGCTTGGGAGCGGATAGCCTGGATACGCAGTATTTT,CASSLGADSLDTQYF
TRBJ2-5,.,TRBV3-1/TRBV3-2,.,TGTGCCAGCAGCCAAGCCCGCGGTGCGGAGACCCAGTACTTC,CASSQARGAETQYF
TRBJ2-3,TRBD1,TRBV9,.,TGTGCCAGCAGCGTTCGCGGACAGGGGAGAGATACGCAGTATTTT,CASSVRGQGRDTQYF
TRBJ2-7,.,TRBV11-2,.,TGTGCCAGCAACCCCAGGCAGAACTACGAGCAGTACTTC,CASNPRQNYEQYF
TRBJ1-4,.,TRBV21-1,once,TGTGCCAGCAGCAAAACACATCAAGACAGGGGCACTAATGAAAAACTGTTTTTT,CASSKTHQDRGTNEKLFF
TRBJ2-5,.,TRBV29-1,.,TGCAGCGTTCACCGGGACAACCAAGAGACCCAGTACTTC,CSVHRDNQETQYF
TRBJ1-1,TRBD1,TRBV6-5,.,TGTGCCAGCACCAGGGACAGGGGGGACACTGAAGCTTTCTTT,CASTRDRGDTEAFF
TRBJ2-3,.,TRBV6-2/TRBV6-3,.,TGTGCCAGCAGTTATCTCCGGGAGCCAGGGCCCCTCACAGATACGCAGTATTTT,CASSYLREPGPLTDTQYF
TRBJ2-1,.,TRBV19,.,TGTGCCAGTGGCCCCTCATCGACAGGCTCCTACAATGAGCAGTTCTTC,CASGPSSTGSYNEQFF
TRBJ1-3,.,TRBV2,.,TGTGCCAGCAGTGAAACTTGGCCAGGGGCTGGAAACACCATATATTTT,CASSETWPGAGNTIYF
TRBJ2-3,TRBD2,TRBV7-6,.,TGTGCCAGCAGCGGTAGCGGGGCCTCTAGCACAGATACGCAGTATTTT,CASSGSGASSTDTQYF
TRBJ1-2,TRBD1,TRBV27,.,TGTGCCAGCAGTTTCGACAGGGGTTGGGGCTACACCTTC,CASSFDRGWGYTF
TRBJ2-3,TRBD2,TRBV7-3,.,TGTGCCAGCAGCTTTGCTGCGGGAGTCTCAGATACGCAGTATTTT,CASSFAAGVSDTQYF
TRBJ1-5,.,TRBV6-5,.,TGTGCCAGCAGTTACCGGCAGGCTGCGGGTCAGCCCCAGCATTTT,CASSYRQAAGQPQHF
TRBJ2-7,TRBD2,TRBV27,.,TGTGCCAGCAGTCGACAAATAGCGGGAGTAGCCGAGCAGTACTTC,CASSRQIAGVAEQYF
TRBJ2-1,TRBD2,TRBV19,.,TGTGCCAGTAGATCTGCGGGGGGGGACTTCAATGAGCAGTTCTTC,CASRSAGGDFNEQFF
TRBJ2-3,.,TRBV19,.,TGTGCCAGTACTCCCGGGGGAGAGGGTACGCAGTATTTT,CASTPGGEGTQYF
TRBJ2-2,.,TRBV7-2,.,TGTGCCAGCAGCTTACTACTGGACACCGGGGAGCTGTTTTTT,CASSLLLDTGELFF
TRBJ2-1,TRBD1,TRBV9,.,TGTGCCAGCAGCGACCCTGGGACAGGGGGCGCGGATGAGCAGTTCTTC,CASSDPGTGGADEQFF
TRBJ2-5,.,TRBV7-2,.,TGTGCCAGCAGTCACGAATCCCGGACAGTTGAGACCCAGTACTTC,CASSHESRTVETQYF
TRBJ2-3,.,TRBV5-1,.,TGCGCCAGCAGCCCAGAGCCCCTGGGAGACACAGATACGCAGTATTTT,CASSPEPLGDTDTQYF
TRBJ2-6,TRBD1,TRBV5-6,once,TGTGCCAGCAGCTGGACAGGGCCTGGGGCCAACGTCCTGACTTTC,CASSWTGPGANVLTF
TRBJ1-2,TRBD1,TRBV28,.,TGTGCCAGCAGTCGCGCCGGTTTGGGACAGACGAACTATGGCTACACCTTC,CASSRAGLGQTNYGYTF
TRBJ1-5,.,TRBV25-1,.,TGTGCCAGCAGTCCCACAGGGCGTCAGCCCCAGCATTTT,CASSPTGRQPQHF
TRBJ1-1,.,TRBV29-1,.,TGCAGCGTCACGCCACAGATGAACACTGAAGCTTTCTTT,CSVTPQMNTEAFF
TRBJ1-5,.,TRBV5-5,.,TGTGCCAGCAGCTTGTCGGGACACATATACAATCAGCCCCAGCATTTT,CASSLSGHIYNQPQHF
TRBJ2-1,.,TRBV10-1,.,TGCGCCAGCAGTCCCCGGGGGTCCTACAATGAGCAGTTCTTC,CASSPRGSYNEQFF
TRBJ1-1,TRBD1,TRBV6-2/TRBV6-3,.,TGTGCCAGCAGTCCCCTATCGTGGACAGGGAGGTCGTCGGGCACTGAAGCTTTCTTT,CASSPLSWTGRSSGTEAFF